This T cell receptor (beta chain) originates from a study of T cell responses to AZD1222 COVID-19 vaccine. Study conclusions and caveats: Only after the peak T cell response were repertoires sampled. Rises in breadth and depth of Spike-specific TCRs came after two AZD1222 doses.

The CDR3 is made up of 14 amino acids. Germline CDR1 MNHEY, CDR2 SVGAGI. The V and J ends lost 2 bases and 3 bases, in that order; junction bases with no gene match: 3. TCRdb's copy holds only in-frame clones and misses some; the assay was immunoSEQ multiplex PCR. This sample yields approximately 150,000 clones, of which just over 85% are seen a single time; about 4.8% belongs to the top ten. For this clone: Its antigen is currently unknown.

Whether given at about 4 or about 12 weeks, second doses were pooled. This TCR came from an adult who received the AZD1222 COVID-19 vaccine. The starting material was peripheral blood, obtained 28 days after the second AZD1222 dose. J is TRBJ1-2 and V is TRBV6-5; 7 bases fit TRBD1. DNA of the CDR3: TGTGCCAGCAGTTACGCCGACAGGGACTATGGCTACACCTTC. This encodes CASSYADRDYGYTF.